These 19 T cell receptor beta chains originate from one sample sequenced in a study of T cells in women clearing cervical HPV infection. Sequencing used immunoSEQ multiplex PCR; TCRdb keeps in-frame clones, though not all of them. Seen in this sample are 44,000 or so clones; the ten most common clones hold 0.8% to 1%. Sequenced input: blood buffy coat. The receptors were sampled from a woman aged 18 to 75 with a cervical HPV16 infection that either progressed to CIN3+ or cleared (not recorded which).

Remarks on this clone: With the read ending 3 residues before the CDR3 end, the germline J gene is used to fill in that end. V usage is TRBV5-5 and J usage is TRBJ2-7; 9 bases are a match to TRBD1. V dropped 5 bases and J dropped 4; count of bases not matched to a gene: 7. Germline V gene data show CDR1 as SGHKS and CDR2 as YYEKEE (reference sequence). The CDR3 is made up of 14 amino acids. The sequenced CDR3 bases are TGTGCCAGCAGGGCCGGGACAGGGTTTTACGAG. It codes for CASRAGTGFYE. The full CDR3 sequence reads CASRAGTGFYEQYF.

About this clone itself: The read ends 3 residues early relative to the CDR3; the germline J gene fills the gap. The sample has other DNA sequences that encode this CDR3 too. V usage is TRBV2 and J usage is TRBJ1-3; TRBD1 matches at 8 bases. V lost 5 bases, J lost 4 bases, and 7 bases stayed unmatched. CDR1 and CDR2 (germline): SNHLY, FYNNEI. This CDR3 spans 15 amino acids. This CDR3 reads CASSQDREFGNTIYF. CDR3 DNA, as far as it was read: TGTGCCAGCAGTCAGGACAGGGAGTTCGGAAACACC.

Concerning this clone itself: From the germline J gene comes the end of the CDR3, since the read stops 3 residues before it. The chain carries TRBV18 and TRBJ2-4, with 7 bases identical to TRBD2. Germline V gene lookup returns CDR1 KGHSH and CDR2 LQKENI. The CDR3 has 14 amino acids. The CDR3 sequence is CASSPAGERYGQYF. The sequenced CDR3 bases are TGTGCCAGCTCACCGGCGGGGGAACGGTATGGT.

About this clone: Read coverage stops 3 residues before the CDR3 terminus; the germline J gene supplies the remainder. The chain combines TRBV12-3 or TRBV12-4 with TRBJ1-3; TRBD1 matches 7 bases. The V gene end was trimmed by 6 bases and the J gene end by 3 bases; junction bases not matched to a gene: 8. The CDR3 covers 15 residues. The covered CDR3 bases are TGTGCCAGCAGACTTACAGGGGCGGGTGGAAACACC. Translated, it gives CASRLTGAGGNT. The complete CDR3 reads CASRLTGAGGNTIYF.

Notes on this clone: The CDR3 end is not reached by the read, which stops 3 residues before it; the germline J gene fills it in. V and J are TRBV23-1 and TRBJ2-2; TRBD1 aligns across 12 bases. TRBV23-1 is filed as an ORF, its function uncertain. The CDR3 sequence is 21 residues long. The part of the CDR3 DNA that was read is TGCGCCAGCAGTCAATGCGATTCGGGGACAGGGGGCTTCTCCTATAATTCACCG. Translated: CASSQCDSGTGGFSYNSP. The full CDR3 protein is CASSQCDSGTGGFSYNSPLFF.

The CDR3 DNA, read in part, is TGCGCCAGCAGCCTTTCACAGGGGAATGTTGCAGATACG. This translates into CASSLSQGNVADT. The entire CDR3 protein is CASSLSQGNVADTQYF. The chain combines TRBV5-1 with TRBJ2-3; TRBD1 matches 7 bases. The DNA ends 3 residues before the CDR3 does, and the rest of the CDR3 is filled in from the germline J gene. With V trimmed by 4 bases and J by 4 bases, 12 bases remained unmatched. Germline CDR1 and CDR2: SGHRS and YFSETQ. CDR3 length: 16 amino acids. Complete variable domain (other parts from reference TRBV5-1 and TRBJ2-3): KAGVTQTPRYLIKTRGQQVTLSCSPISGHRSVSWYQQTPGQGLQFLFEYFSETQRNKGNFPGRFSGRQFSNSRSEMNVSTLELGDSALYLCASSLSQGNVADTQYFGPGTRLTVL.

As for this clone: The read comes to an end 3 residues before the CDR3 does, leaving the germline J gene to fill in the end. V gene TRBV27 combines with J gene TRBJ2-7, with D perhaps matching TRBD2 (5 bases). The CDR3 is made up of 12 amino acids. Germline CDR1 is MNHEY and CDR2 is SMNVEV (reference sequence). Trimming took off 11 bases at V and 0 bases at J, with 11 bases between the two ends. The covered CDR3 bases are TGTGCCTCGAGGGCGAGCTCCTACGAG. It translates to CASRASSYE. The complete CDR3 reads CASRASSYEQYF.

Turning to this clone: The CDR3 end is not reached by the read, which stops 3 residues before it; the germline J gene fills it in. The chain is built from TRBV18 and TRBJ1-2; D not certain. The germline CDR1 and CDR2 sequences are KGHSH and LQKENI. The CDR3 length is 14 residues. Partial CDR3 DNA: TGTGCCAGCTCACCCCCTAATCACCTCTACGAC. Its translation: CASSPPNHLYD. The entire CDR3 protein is CASSPPNHLYDYTF. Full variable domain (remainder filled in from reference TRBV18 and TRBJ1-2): NAGVMQNPRHLVRRRGQEARLRCSPMKGHSHVYWYRQLPEEGLKFMVYLQKENIIDESGMPKERFSAEFPKEGPSILRIQQVVRGDSAAYFCASSPPNHLYDYTFGSGTRLTVV.

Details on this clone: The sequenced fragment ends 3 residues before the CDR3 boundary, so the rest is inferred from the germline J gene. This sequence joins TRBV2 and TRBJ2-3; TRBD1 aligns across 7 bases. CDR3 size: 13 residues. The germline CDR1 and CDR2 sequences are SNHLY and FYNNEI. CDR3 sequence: CASSPPGGQPQYF. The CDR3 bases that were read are TGTGCCAGCAGCCCACCAGGGGGTCAGCCG.

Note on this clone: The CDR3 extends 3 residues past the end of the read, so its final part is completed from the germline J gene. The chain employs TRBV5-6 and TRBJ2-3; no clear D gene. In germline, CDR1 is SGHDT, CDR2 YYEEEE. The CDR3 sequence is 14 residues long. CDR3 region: CASRAEKSNQPQYF. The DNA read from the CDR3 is TGTGCCAGCAGGGCGGAGAAGAGCAATCAGCCG.

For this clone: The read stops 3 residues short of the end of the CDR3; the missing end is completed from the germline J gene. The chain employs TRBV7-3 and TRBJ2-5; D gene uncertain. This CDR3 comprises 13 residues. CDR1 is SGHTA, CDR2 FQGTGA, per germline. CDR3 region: CASSFEFTDTQYF. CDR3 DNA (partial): TGTGCCAGCAGCTTTGAGTTCACAGATACC. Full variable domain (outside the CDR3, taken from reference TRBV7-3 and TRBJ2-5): GAGVSQTPSNKVTEKGKYVELRCDPISGHTALYWYRQSLGQGPEFLIYFQGTGAADDSGLPNDRFFAVRPEGSVSTLKIQRTERGDSAVYLCASSFEFTDTQYFGPGTRLLVL.

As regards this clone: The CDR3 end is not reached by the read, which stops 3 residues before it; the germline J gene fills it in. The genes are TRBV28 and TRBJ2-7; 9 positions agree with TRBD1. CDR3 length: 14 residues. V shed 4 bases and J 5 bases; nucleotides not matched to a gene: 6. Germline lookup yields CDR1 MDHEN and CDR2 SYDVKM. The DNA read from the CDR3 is TGTGCCAGCAGTTCCGGGACAGGGAACAACGAG. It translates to CASSSGTGNNE. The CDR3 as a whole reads CASSSGTGNNEQYF.

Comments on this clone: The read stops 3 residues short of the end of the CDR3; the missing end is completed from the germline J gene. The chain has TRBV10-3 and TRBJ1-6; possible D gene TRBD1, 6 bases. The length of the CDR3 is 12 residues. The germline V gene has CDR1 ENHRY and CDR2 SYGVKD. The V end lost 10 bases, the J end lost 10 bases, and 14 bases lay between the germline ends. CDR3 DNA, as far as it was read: TGTGCCACGACAGGTGGGGAGTCACCC. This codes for CATTGGESP. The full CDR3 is CATTGGESPLHF.

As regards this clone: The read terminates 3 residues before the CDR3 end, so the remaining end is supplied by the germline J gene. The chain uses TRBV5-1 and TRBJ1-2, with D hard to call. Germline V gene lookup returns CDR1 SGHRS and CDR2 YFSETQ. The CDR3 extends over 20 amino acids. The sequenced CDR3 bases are TGCGCCAGCAGCCCGAGCGGTCGAGGTGGGCGAAATTACATTAGGATCGAC. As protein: CASSPSGRGGRNYIRID. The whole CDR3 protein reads CASSPSGRGGRNYIRIDYTF. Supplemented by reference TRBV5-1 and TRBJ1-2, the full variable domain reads KAGVTQTPRYLIKTRGQQVTLSCSPISGHRSVSWYQQTPGQGLQFLFEYFSETQRNKGNFPGRFSGRQFSNSRSEMNVSTLELGDSALYLCASSPSGRGGRNYIRIDYTFGSGTRLTVV.

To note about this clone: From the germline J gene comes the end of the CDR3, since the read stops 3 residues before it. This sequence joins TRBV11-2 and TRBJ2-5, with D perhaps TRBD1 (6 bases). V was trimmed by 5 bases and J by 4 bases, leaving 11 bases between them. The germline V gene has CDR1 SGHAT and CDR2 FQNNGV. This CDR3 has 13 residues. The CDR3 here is CASSPGRGETQYF. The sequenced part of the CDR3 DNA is TGTGCCAGCAGCCCCGGCAGGGGAGAGACC.

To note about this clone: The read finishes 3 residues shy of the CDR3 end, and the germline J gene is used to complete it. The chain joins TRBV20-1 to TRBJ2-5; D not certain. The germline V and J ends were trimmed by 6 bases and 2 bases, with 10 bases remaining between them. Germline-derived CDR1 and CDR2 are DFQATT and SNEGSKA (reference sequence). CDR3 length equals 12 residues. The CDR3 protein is CSALVGQETQYF. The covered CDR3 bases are TGCAGTGCCCTAGTAGGTCAAGAGACC.

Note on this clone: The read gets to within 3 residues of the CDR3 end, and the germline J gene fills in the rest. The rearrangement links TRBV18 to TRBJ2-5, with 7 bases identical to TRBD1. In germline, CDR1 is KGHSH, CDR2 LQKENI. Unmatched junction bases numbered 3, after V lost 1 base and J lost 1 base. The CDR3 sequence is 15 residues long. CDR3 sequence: CASSPRGGLQETQYF. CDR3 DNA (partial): TGTGCCAGCTCACCACGAGGGGGCCTCCAAGAGACC. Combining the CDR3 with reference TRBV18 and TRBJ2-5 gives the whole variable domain NAGVMQNPRHLVRRRGQEARLRCSPMKGHSHVYWYRQLPEEGLKFMVYLQKENIIDESGMPKERFSAEFPKEGPSILRIQQVVRGDSAAYFCASSPRGGLQETQYFGPGTRLLVL.

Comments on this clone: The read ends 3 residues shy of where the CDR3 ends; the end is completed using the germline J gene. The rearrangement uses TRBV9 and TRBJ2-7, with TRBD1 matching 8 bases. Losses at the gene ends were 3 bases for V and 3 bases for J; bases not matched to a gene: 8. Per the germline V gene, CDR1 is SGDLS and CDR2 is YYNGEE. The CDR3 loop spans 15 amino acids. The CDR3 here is CASSERQGAHYEQYF. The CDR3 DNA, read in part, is TGTGCCAGCAGCGAGAGGCAGGGGGCGCACTACGAG.

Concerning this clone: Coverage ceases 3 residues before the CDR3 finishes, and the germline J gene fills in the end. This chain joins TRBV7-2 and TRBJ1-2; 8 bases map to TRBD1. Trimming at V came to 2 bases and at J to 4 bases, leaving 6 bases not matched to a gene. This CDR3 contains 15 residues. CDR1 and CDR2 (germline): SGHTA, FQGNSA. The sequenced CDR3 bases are TGTGCCAGCAGCTTACGACAGGGGAACCTCTATGGC. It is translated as CASSLRQGNLYG. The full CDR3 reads CASSLRQGNLYGYTF.